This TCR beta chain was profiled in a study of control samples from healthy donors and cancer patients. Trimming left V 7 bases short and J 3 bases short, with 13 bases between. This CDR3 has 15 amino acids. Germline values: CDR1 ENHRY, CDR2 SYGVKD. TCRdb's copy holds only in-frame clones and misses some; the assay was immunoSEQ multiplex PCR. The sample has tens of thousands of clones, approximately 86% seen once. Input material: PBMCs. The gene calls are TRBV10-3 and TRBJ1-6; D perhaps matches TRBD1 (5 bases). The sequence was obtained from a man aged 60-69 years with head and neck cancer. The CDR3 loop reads CAINSGRDYNSPLHF. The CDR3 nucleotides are TGTGCCATCAACTCGGGACGGGACTATAATTCACCCCTCCACTTT.